The 30 T cell receptor beta chains reported below all come from one sample, sequenced in a study of blood T cell repertoires in COVID-19. The data were produced by immunoSEQ multiplex PCR, yet TCRdb's version contains in-frame clones alone and is incomplete. The sample records roughly 190,000 clones, more than 75% being singletons. Material: PBMCs or T cells enriched from blood (not recorded which). Receptors were obtained from a woman between 50 and 59 years old with acute COVID-19.

The chain links TRBV20-1 to TRBJ1-1, with 8 bases aligning to TRBD1. This CDR3 has 10 amino acids. CDR1 is DFQATT and CDR2 is SNEGSKA in the germline V gene (reference sequence). In nucleotides, the CDR3 is TGCAGCTCAGGGGGCTCTCGAGCTTTCTTT. As protein: CSSGGSRAFF.

The chain combines TRBV5-4 with TRBJ2-3; 10 bases are a match to TRBD2. The CDR3 contains 18 residues. V trimming: 1 base; J trimming: 5 bases; junction bases outside the gene matches: 13. Germline CDR1 reads SGHNT; CDR2 reads YYREEE (reference sequence). The CDR3 loop reads CASSLFLAGARTGDTQYF. The CDR3 bases are TGTGCCAGCAGCTTGTTCCTAGCGGGGGCCCGGACGGGAGATACGCAGTATTTT.

The chain joins TRBV11-2 to TRBJ2-3; D ambiguous. The V end lost 1 base, the J end lost 0 bases, and 11 bases lay between the germline ends. The CDR3 is 16 residues long. CDR1 and CDR2 (germline): SGHAT, FQNNGV. In nucleotides, the CDR3 is TGTGCCAGCAGCTTAGGTGCCAGTCCTAGCACAGATACGCAGTATTTT. Protein sequence: CASSLGASPSTDTQYF.

J is TRBJ1-4 and V is TRBV28; D possibly corresponds to TRBD1 (5 bases). Trimming cost V 6 bases and J 1 base, with 9 bases left between them. Germline-derived CDR1 and CDR2 are MDHEN and SYDVKM. The CDR3 sequence is 14 residues long. The CDR3 DNA is TGTGCCAGCAGGGTACAGGTAACTAATGAAAAACTGTTTTTT. Its protein product is CASRVQVTNEKLFF.

The CDR3 is CASTIFVAGLTDTQYF. Written as DNA, the CDR3 is TGTGCCAGCACCATTTTCGTAGCGGGGCTCACAGATACGCAGTATTTT. The chain uses TRBV5-4 and TRBJ2-3; 8 nucleotides line up with TRBD2. Unmatched junction bases numbered 11, after V lost 6 bases and J lost 2 bases. CDR1 is SGHNT and CDR2 is YYREEE in the germline V gene (reference sequence). The CDR3 totals 16 residues.

V usage is TRBV7-2 and J usage is TRBJ2-7, with TRBD2 as a possible D gene (6 bases). V gave up 5 bases and J gave up 0 bases, with 11 bases separating them. In germline, CDR1 is SGHTA, CDR2 FQGNSA. This CDR3 spans 14 amino acids. CDR3 nucleotides: TGTGCCAGCAGCAGCGGGCACAGCTCCTACGAGCAGTACGTC. This gives the protein CASSSGHSSYEQYV.

The CDR3 spells CASSATGAPELDYGYTF. CDR3 nucleotide sequence: TGTGCCAGTAGTGCAACAGGGGCTCCCGAACTGGACTATGGCTACACCTTC. V usage is TRBV19 and J usage is TRBJ1-2; 7 bases fit TRBD1. V was pared by 5 bases and J by 3 bases, with 15 bases of the junction left unmatched. Germline V gene data show CDR1 as LNHDA and CDR2 as SQIVND (reference sequence). The CDR3 has 17 amino acids.

This clone was seen once. DNA of the CDR3: TGTGCCAGCAGCTTACTAGCGGGGGGGCCCAATGAGCAGTTCTTC. It is translated as CASSLLAGGPNEQFF. V gene TRBV7-9 combines with J gene TRBJ2-1; 12 positions match TRBD2. The CDR3 runs to 15 residues. Unmatched junction bases numbered 2, after V lost 2 bases and J lost 6 bases. Germline V CDR1 and CDR2: SEHNR, FQNEAQ (reference sequence).

J is TRBJ1-2 and V is TRBV9, with D perhaps TRBD1 (6 bases). V was trimmed by 0 bases and J by 8 bases, leaving 11 bases between them. This CDR3 is built from 13 residues. Per the germline V gene, CDR1 is SGDLS and CDR2 is YYNGEE. In DNA, the CDR3 is TGTGCCAGCAGCGTAGCGGGGGGCAACGGCTACACCTTC. Translating it yields CASSVAGGNGYTF. The whole variable domain, filled in from reference TRBV9 and TRBJ1-2, reads DSGVTQTPKHLITATGQRVTLRCSPRSGDLSVYWYQQSLDQGLQFLIQYYNGEERAKGNILERFSAQQFPDLHSELNLSSLELGDSALYFCASSVAGGNGYTFGSGTRLTVV.

The rearrangement uses TRBV2 and TRBJ2-3; 8 bases line up with TRBD1. The CDR3 runs 16 residues. With V trimmed by 6 bases and J by 0 bases, 8 bases remained unmatched. From germline, CDR1 is SNHLY and CDR2 FYNNEI. The CDR3 DNA reads TGTGCCAGCAGCCTAGACAGGGGTGTAAGCACAGATACGCAGTATTTT. It codes for CASSLDRGVSTDTQYF.

J is TRBJ1-5 and V is TRBV10-3; D is undetermined. V dropped 5 bases and J dropped 0 bases, with 5 bases sitting between them. The CDR3 extends over 13 amino acids. Germline V gene lookup returns CDR1 ENHRY and CDR2 SYGVKD. The CDR3 nucleotides read TGTGCCATCAGTCCGTATAGCAATCAGCCCCAGCATTTT. Translated, it gives CAISPYSNQPQHF.

This chain links TRBV5-6 with TRBJ1-4; possible D gene TRBD1, 5 bases. The length of the CDR3 is 15 residues. From germline, CDR1 is SGHDT and CDR2 YYEEEE. The ends were cut back, 0 bases at V and 4 bases at J, with 10 bases in the middle. Here the CDR3 DNA reads TGTGCCAGCAGCTTGGAAGGAGGGGTTAATGAAAAACTGTTTTTT. Residues: CASSLEGGVNEKLFF. The whole variable domain, remainder taken from reference TRBV5-6 and TRBJ1-4, is DAGVTQSPTHLIKTRGQQVTLRCSPKSGHDTVSWYQQALGQGPQFIFQYYEEEERQRGNFPDRFSGHQFPNYSSELNVNALLLGDSALYLCASSLEGGVNEKLFFGSGTQLSVL.

CDR3 loop: CASSLLLDAHNSPLHF. The CDR3 DNA follows: TGTGCCAGCAGTTTACTTCTTGATGCCCATAATTCACCCCTCCACTTT. The chain is built from TRBV6-5 and TRBJ1-6; D not resolved. V lost 4 bases and J lost 5, with 15 bases in between. There are 16 residues in the CDR3. The germline V gene has CDR1 MNHEY and CDR2 SVGAGI.

The V and J genes are TRBV10-2 and TRBJ1-3; D possibly corresponds to TRBD1 (6 bases). The CDR3 sequence is 16 residues long. V lost 6 bases and J lost 3, with 18 bases in between. CDR1 is WSHSY, CDR2 SAAADI, per germline. This CDR3 is CASSRGGITGGNTIYF. CDR3 coding DNA: TGCGCCAGCAGCCGGGGGGGCATCACGGGTGGAAACACCATATATTTT.

A few counts support this clone. J is TRBJ2-1 and V is TRBV19; D is ambiguous. V was shortened by 4 bases and J by 2 bases, with 6 bases between the two germline ends. Germline V CDR1 and CDR2: LNHDA, SQIVND (reference sequence). The CDR3 is 13 amino acids. The CDR3 spells CASSTTAYNEQFF. In DNA form, the CDR3 reads TGTGCCAGTAGTACCACAGCCTACAATGAGCAGTTCTTC.

The chain combines TRBV5-1 with TRBJ2-6, with a possible D match to TRBD1 (6 bases). Germline values: CDR1 SGHRS, CDR2 YFSETQ. The V end was cut by 4 bases, the J end by 0 bases, with 8 bases between. The CDR3 totals 15 residues. CDR3 sequence (DNA): TGCGCCAGCAGCCCGACAGGCTCTGGGGCCAACGTCCTGACTTTC. Translation gives CASSPTGSGANVLTF. Supplemented by reference TRBV5-1 and TRBJ2-6, the full variable domain reads KAGVTQTPRYLIKTRGQQVTLSCSPISGHRSVSWYQQTPGQGLQFLFEYFSETQRNKGNFPGRFSGRQFSNSRSEMNVSTLELGDSALYLCASSPTGSGANVLTFGAGSRLTVL.

The DNA for the CDR3 is TGTGCCATCAGTGAGTCGGACTACGGACCTACGCAGTATTTT. Protein product: CAISESDYGPTQYF. This chain joins TRBV10-3 and TRBJ2-3; D perhaps matches TRBD2 (6 bases). CDR1 is ENHRY, CDR2 SYGVKD, per germline. V was pared by 0 bases and J by 8 bases, with 12 bases between. The CDR3 is made up of 14 amino acids.

This chain joins TRBV10-2 and TRBJ2-3; no reliable D call. Trimming left V 4 bases short and J 0 bases short, with 8 bases between. CDR1 WSHSY and CDR2 SAAADI come from the germline V gene. The CDR3 loop spans 14 amino acids. This CDR3 reads CASSGLSSTDTQYF. The CDR3 DNA sequence: TGCGCCAGCAGTGGACTTTCTAGCACAGATACGCAGTATTTT.

The chain is built from TRBV19 and TRBJ2-1; 8 positions match TRBD1. CDR3 size: 18 residues. Germline loops: CDR1 LNHDA, CDR2 SQIVND (reference sequence). Losses at the gene ends were 9 bases for V and 0 bases for J; bases not matched to a gene: 16. The CDR3 nucleotides are TGTGCCAGCCGGCCCCGCCCCGGGACAGGCCTCTCCTACAATGAGCAGTTCTTC. This gives the protein CASRPRPGTGLSYNEQFF.

The chain uses TRBV5-4 and TRBJ1-1; no clear D. Trimming stripped 0 bases from V and 3 bases from J, with 15 bases between. This CDR3 contains 16 residues. Germline V gene data show CDR1 as SGHNT and CDR2 as YYREEE (reference sequence). CDR3 DNA sequence: TGTGCCAGCAGCTTGGATACGGGAATTTCGGACACTGAAGCTTTCTTT. Residues: CASSLDTGISDTEAFF.

The V and J genes are TRBV6-2 or TRBV6-3 and TRBJ1-1; no firm D call. The CDR3 runs to 12 residues. Trimming pared 5 bases from V and 6 bases from J, leaving 10 bases between. Germline loops: CDR1 MNHEY, CDR2 SVGEGT. CDR3 sequence: CASSPEGSEAFF. For the CDR3, the DNA is TGTGCCAGCAGTCCCGAGGGTTCTGAAGCTTTCTTT.

This clone occurred many times. CDR3 sequence (DNA): TGTGCCAGCAGCCAAGAAACCCGGACAGCAACTAATGAAAAACTGTTTTTT. This encodes CASSQETRTATNEKLFF. The chain recombines TRBV3-1 (or the pseudogene TRBV3-2) with TRBJ1-4, with D perhaps TRBD1 (6 bases). The CDR3 runs 17 residues. Trimming took 0 bases from V and 0 from J, leaving 11 bases between them. Germline V CDR1 and CDR2: LGHDT, YNNKEL (reference sequence).

V and J are TRBV19 and TRBJ2-2; 7 bases are a match to TRBD1. This CDR3 is built from 14 residues. V lost 7 bases and J lost 4; bases outside the gene matches: 6. CDR1 is LNHDA and CDR2 is SQIVND in the germline V gene (reference sequence). The CDR3 nucleotides are TGTGCCAGTATCTGGACAGGCGGCACCGGGGAGCTGTTTTTT. Translating gives CASIWTGGTGELFF.

This clone has only a few counts. J is TRBJ2-2 and V is TRBV4-1; 13 nucleotides line up with TRBD2. V lost 4 bases and J lost 1; bases outside the gene matches: 3. The CDR3 runs to 17 residues. Germline V CDR1 and CDR2: MGHRA, YSYEKL. The CDR3 DNA sequence: TGCGCCAGCAGCCCCAGGACTAGCGGGGGGAACACCGGGGAGCTGTTTTTT. It encodes CASSPRTSGGNTGELFF.

The chain uses TRBV6-2 or TRBV6-3 and TRBJ2-1; unclear D gene. Between the trimmed V and J ends, which lost 6 bases and 12 bases, there was a span of 15 bases. This CDR3 is built from 12 residues. Germline V gene data show CDR1 as MNHEY and CDR2 as SVGEGT. The CDR3 nucleotides are TGTGCCAGCAGCAGTATTAGTTTTCGGCAGTTCTTC. Protein sequence: CASSSISFRQFF.

The chain combines TRBV11-2 with TRBJ1-4; possible D gene TRBD1, 6 bases. Germline CDR1 is SGHAT and CDR2 is FQNNGV. The CDR3 extends over 17 amino acids. The ends were cut back, 4 bases at V and 8 bases at J, with 23 bases in the middle. This CDR3 reads CASSSGDRGRSAEKLFF. Written as DNA, the CDR3 is TGTGCCAGCAGCTCAGGGGATAGGGGACGATCCGCCGAAAAACTGTTTTTT. The full variable domain, its missing parts supplied by reference TRBV11-2 and TRBJ1-4, is EAGVAQSPRYKIIEKRQSVAFWCNPISGHATLYWYQQILGQGPKLLIQFQNNGVVDDSQLPKDRFSAERLKGVDSTLKIQPAKLEDSAVYLCASSSGDRGRSAEKLFFGSGTQLSVL.

The CDR3 spells CASTLAGKETQYF. DNA for the CDR3: TGTGCCAGCACCCTAGCGGGGAAAGAGACCCAGTACTTC. V and J are TRBV4-2 and TRBJ2-5, with 9 bases lining up with TRBD2. This CDR3 spans 13 amino acids. V shed 7 bases, J shed 3 bases, and the junction held 3 bases outside the gene matches. Germline V gene lookup returns CDR1 LGHNA and CDR2 YNFKEQ.

The rearrangement links TRBV6-5 to TRBJ1-5; the D gene is possibly TRBD1 (5 bases). Trimming took off 2 bases at V and 2 bases at J, with 10 bases between the two ends. The V gene's germline CDR1 is MNHEY and CDR2 SVGAGI. This CDR3 is 15 amino acids long. CDR3 region: CASSYGGGGNQPQHF. For the CDR3, the DNA is TGTGCCAGCAGTTACGGAGGAGGGGGCAATCAGCCCCAGCATTTT.

The V and J genes are TRBV5-1 and TRBJ1-3; D uncertain. The CDR3 is 15 residues long. Germline V gene sequence: CDR1 SGHRS, CDR2 YFSETQ. Trimming removed 0 bases from V and 1 base from J, with 8 bases in between. DNA for the CDR3: TGCGCCAGCAGCTTGGGAGACGGGTCTGGAAACACCATATATTTT. This gives the protein CASSLGDGSGNTIYF.

The J gene is TRBJ1-4, the V gene TRBV12-5; D is unresolved. In germline, CDR1 is LGHNT, CDR2 FRNRAP. CDR3 size: 16 residues. V dropped 8 bases and J dropped 0 bases, with 16 bases sitting between them. The CDR3 DNA reads as TGTGCTAGTCTTGATTTCACGGTTGCAACTAATGAAAAACTGTTTTTT. Its protein product is CASLDFTVATNEKLFF.